The entry below gives a single T cell receptor (beta chain) sequence along with its context. This clone's antigen is unknown. Base qualities are not recorded, but no much larger clone differs from it by a single base. This entry comes from a study of cytomegalovirus exposure and HLA in healthy donors (dated by TCRdb to about 2017). Study-level background: According to an earlier analysis of a few hundred of the donors, about 179 million T cells yielded over 100 million unique TCR beta sequences and about 280 Gb of sequence data. An early release covering over 500 HLA-typed donors comprised about 310 gigabases of sequencing data and tens of millions of unique TCR sequences. Of the approximately 400 genotyped donors, approximately 80% fell in the genetic ancestry cluster associated with self-reported Caucasian donors. The study aimed to test whether cataloging public T cell receptors could reveal signatures of past pathogen exposure. The study profiled the T cell repertoires of hundreds of subjects by immunosequencing and related them to cytomegalovirus serostatus. Along with the roughly 670-subject first cohort, a separate validation cohort of roughly 110 different subjects was used. To predict cytomegalovirus infection status, the study brought together high-throughput TCR immunosequencing, statistical association of individual TCRs with disease status, and machine learning. A later analysis re-examined previously published TCR beta repertoires from more than 550 donors and added high-resolution HLA genotyping to investigate patterns of TCR occurrence. Rather than drawing on any new phenotypic data, the later analysis identified candidate immune exposures from TCR beta sequences and the way those sequences occurred across donors. To decide whether each TCR beta V gene segment behaved as functional or pseudogenic, an earlier analysis of approximately 620 of the donors relied on high-throughput TCR beta sequencing. Donor age, sex, ethnicity and CMV serostatus were collected together with the repertoire data. A later genetic analysis took genome-wide SNP genotypes for 398 of the 666 donors and used that subset as a discovery cohort. All discovery cohort repertoires had been generated using a single sequencing platform. Class I and class II HLA loci were covered by the typing at four-digit resolution. Typing coverage differed by locus: A, B, C, DRB1 and DQB1 were typed in roughly 620-640 donors, DQA1 in about 500, DPA1 in around 600, and DPB1 in 400 to 480. Because of strong linkage in the cohort, five DR-DQ haplotypes were treated as single units for association and clustering. On average, about 240,000 unique TCR beta nucleotide sequences were sequenced per donor among roughly 430 genotyped donors of the cohort, with 15% to 20% of those sequences being non-productive.

Libraries were made using the immunoSEQ multiplex PCR assay. For the multiplex PCR, a mixture combining 60 forward primers for TCR Vbeta segments and 13 reverse primers for TCR Jbeta segments was used. A multiplex PCR assay on genomic DNA amplified the CDR3 region of rearranged TCR beta genes. On the Illumina HiSeq System, the amplified TCR beta libraries were sequenced as 87-base-pair reads. The study's own analysis went as follows. A later analysis counted 65 million to 90 million unique TCR beta chains across the 666 repertoires, and some 11 million of these chains were shared by at least two donors. A nearest-neighbor algorithm error-corrected the raw reads and collapsed the reads into unique sequences, merging closely related sequences to remove PCR and sequencing errors. To assign V, D and J gene segments, CDR3 sequences were aligned to IMGT reference sequences. For a sequence to be retained, a match of at least six nucleotides was required to both a V gene segment and a J gene segment. A rearrangement counted as productive if the CDR3 had no stop codons and remained in frame with V and J, and every other rearrangement counted as non-productive. CDR3 was defined according to IMGT convention as the region running from the second conserved V-encoded cysteine to the conserved J-encoded phenylalanine. Sequences without an unambiguous match to a single V gene segment were excluded from the earlier analysis of about 600 of the donors. An earlier analysis of about 600 of the donors called V segments functional above 56.7% productive rearrangements and segregating when the between-donor standard deviation exceeded 5%. A statistical classification framework was built for diagnosing cytomegalovirus status from the catalog of TCR beta chain sequences. In a later analysis, TCR nucleotide sequences were compared against IMGT/GENE-DB human TR gene sequences so that V and J genes could be assigned. A later analysis assigned CDR3 sequences and most-parsimonious VDJ recombination scenarios with the TCRdist pipeline. In a later analysis, each TCR beta chain was defined by its CDR3 amino acid sequence together with its V-gene family, and reads lacking a unique V-gene family were excluded. A later analysis removed nearly 600 highly shared, low-generation-probability nucleotide sequences to deal with suspected cross-contamination and a sequencing artifact. In a later analysis, a clonal expansion index was calculated for each public chain from normalized within-repertoire ranks of inferred template counts. Generation probabilities in a later analysis came from a VDJ recombination model fitted to out-of-frame rearrangements, and those results were checked against IGoR. In a later analysis, TCR-TCR, TCR-HLA and TCR-CMV co-occurrence was scored with hypergeometric tests, and a repertoire-size bias correction was applied to TCR pairs. A later analysis estimated false discovery rates by permuting HLA or CMV assignments 20 times. In a later analysis, co-occurring TCRs were grouped with DBSCAN, and TCRdist sequence similarity was added when clustering was performed within HLA-allele-positive subsets. For co-occurrence clustering, repertoires with fewer than 30,000 or more than 120,000 public chains were excluded, along with five repertoires with anomalous nucleotide sharing. Here the immuneACCESS table is served through TCRdb, limited to in-frame sequences with V and J called. Missing clones are a known gap in these copies; in checked studies unresolved V genes cover under half, and the rest lacks a known reason. The V and J calls and clone size come from that table; D and trimming were worked out from the DNA. For this sample the table gives roughly 130,000 clones, of which roughly 75% were detected only once. Less than 6.5% of the sample comes from the top ten.

Overall results and qualifications from the work: In a later analysis, HLA-associated TCR beta chains were found to be more clonally expanded and to have lower generation probabilities than equally common non-associated chains. Because HLA typing was unavailable for some donors at each locus, only the typed subset was used in association tests. A later genetic analysis reported fewer N-insertions in productive TCRs among donors in an Asian-associated ancestry cluster than the roughly 620-donor mean. Across donors, most TCR sequences were observed very rarely, whereas some public TCRs were present in many individuals. The authors suggested that the approach could potentially be extended to other disease states and immunological phenotypes. The 87-base-pair reads could not distinguish some IMGT-functional V segments, including TRBV6-2 and TRBV6-3, so those segments were excluded. Specific HLA alleles were associated with over 15,000 TCR beta sequences at a false discovery rate of 0.05 in a later analysis. Linkage disequilibrium might explain the correlated functional status among segregating V segments, but an unknown experimental factor could not be ruled out. The classifier was reported to diagnose cytomegalovirus status with high specificity and sensitivity in both the original and validation cohorts. In a later analysis, TCR association rates were found to vary across HLA loci, with the most associated TCRs seen for DRB1 alleles and the fewest for HLA-C alleles. An association between a missense DCLRE1C variant and V-gene and J-gene trimming of TCR beta chains was found in a later genetic analysis and replicated in an independent cohort. In a later analysis, most CMV-associated TCR beta chains were found to appear HLA-restricted, with HLA associations seemingly driven largely by CMV exposure. Only TCR beta chains were sequenced in this cohort, and the absence of alpha or paired-chain data limited detectable features. Assigning TCR associations to individual alleles was difficult when HLA alleles, especially DR and DQ, strongly co-occurred. Broadly in line with IMGT annotations, most TCR beta V segments showed up in productive rearrangements about 90% or about 30% of the time in an earlier analysis of several hundred of the donors. Because counts were too low, seventeen rarely observed V segments, including chromosome 9 orphons, were excluded from the earlier analysis of 587 of the donors. A further reported finding was that TCR beta sequences accurately predicted the HLA-A and HLA-B alleles for most subjects in the first cohort. A few of the identified cytomegalovirus-associated TCR beta chains were confirmed in vitro to be specific for cytomegalovirus antigens. In a later analysis, several top co-occurrence clusters were reported to appear linked to parvovirus B19, influenza, CMV and Epstein-Barr virus. The study gave a list of some 150 TCR beta chains associated with cytomegalovirus. The presence/absence analyses assumed that sequencing depth was roughly uniform across donors, and that assumption may not be true. A cluster of highly shared sequence variants was judged likely to represent a technical artifact of the sequencing pipeline. The only immune exposure information available for the cohort was CMV serostatus.

V is clipped by 1 base and J by 10 bases, and the sequence between their germline boundaries is 8 bases long. The CDR3 goes from the cysteine to the phenylalanine over 13 residues. Only the CDR3 region is kept as DNA, spanning 39 bases read in frame from base 1. Based on the germline V gene, the CDR1 and CDR2 sequences are SGHTA and FQGNSA. The cohort was made up of approximately 700 healthy bone marrow donors. All cohort members were sampled while nominally healthy, although unrecorded immune exposures were likely present. The donor tested CMV seronegative, placing the donor among the 350 to 400 seronegative members of the cohort. Each donor provided a peripheral blood sample, and peripheral blood mononuclear cells were used for TCR beta sequencing. The Qiagen DNeasy Blood Extraction Kit was used to extract genomic DNA from the blood cell samples.

The sequence joins TRBV7-2 to TRBJ1-6, with no reliable assignment of the D segment. Sequencing was carried out using PBMCs. The clonotype was recovered from a man under 40 in good health and CMV-seronegative. The nucleotide sequence reads as follows: TGTGCCAGCAGCTTAGAATTTGAGTCACCCCTCCACTTT. Its translation reads: CASSLEFESPLHF. Extended through the reference TRBV7-2 and TRBJ1-6 proteins, this CDR3 yields the full variable domain: GAGVSQSPSNKVTEKGKDVELRCDPISGHTALYWYRQSLGQGLEFLIYFQGNSAPDKSGLPSDRFSAERTGGSVSTLTIQRTQQEDSAVYLCASSLEFESPLHFGNGTRLTVT.